A single sample gave rise to the 2 T cell receptor beta chains below, sequenced in a study of blood T cells in healthy people across ages. For the second PCR, which ran for about 7 to 11 cycles, a sample-barcoded 5' primer and a J-beta primer mix were used. Each CDR3 protein is one row after TCRdb ran MiXCR on the 5' RACE reads. The table lists around 1,000,000 distinct CDR3 sequences, 25% of them singletons, with around 0.75% in the top ten. This sample also belongs to another study, concerning T cells of mothers and their children.

The sample taken for sequencing was blood. The receptors here all came from a girl aged 2-10 years in good health.

This clonotype has only a few counts. V is TRBV6-2 or TRBV6-3 and J is TRBJ1-4; no firm D call. Per the germline V gene, CDR1 is MNHEY and CDR2 is SVGEGT. V was cut by 0 bases and J by 7 bases, with 12 bases left in between. The CDR3 is 15 amino acids. CDR3 in DNA: TGTGCCAGCAGTTACTCGTCCCGGTTAATTGAAAAACTGTTTTTT. The encoded protein is CASSYSSRLIEKLFF.

Written as DNA, the CDR3 is TGCGCCAGCAGCGGGGAAGAAGAGACCCAGTACTTC. Protein product: CASSGEEETQYF. This sequence joins TRBV10-2 and TRBJ2-5; D is possibly TRBD2 (5 bases). Germline CDR1 reads WSHSY; CDR2 reads SAAADI. Trimming removed 6 bases at V and 3 bases at J, with 8 bases between. CDR3 length: 12 residues.